Shown below are 30 T cell receptor beta chains from a single sample sequenced in a study of blood T cell repertoires in COVID-19. Produced via immunoSEQ multiplex PCR; TCRdb's table is partial and in-frame only. Of some 400,000 clones in the sample, 85% to 90% are singletons; the top ten hold 1.7%. Material: PBMCs or T cells enriched from blood (not recorded which). The receptors stem from a woman in her thirties who had recovered from COVID-19.

The chain has TRBV27 and TRBJ1-5, with no clear D. The germline V gene encodes CDR1 MNHEY and CDR2 SMNVEV (reference sequence). Trimming took off 6 bases at V and 4 bases at J, with 16 bases between the two ends. The CDR3 has 15 amino acids. CDR3 amino acids: CASSPLSAGNQPQHF. CDR3 nucleotide sequence: TGTGCCAGCAGCCCCTTGAGTGCGGGGAATCAGCCCCAGCATTTT.

This chain uses TRBV4-2 with TRBJ2-7; D ambiguous. Deletions cut 0 bases from V and 5 bases from J, with 11 bases between. The CDR3 loop spans 14 amino acids. From germline, CDR1 is LGHNA and CDR2 YNFKEQ. This chain's CDR3 is CASSQDPLLNEQYF. In nucleotides, the CDR3 is TGTGCCAGCAGCCAAGATCCCCTCTTAAACGAGCAGTACTTC.

The V gene is TRBV13, the J gene TRBJ1-6, with D perhaps TRBD1 (6 bases). The CDR3 contains 18 residues. The ends were cut back, 6 bases at V and 4 bases at J, with 22 bases in the middle. Germline V gives CDR1 PRHDT, CDR2 FYEKMQ (reference sequence). The DNA for the CDR3 is TGTGCCAGCAGTTTCGATTCAGGGGACCTGCTTTATAATTCACCCCTCCACTTT. Translation: CASSFDSGDLLYNSPLHF.

The chain has TRBV4-1 and TRBJ2-4; a possible D gene is TRBD2 (5 bases). Germline V CDR1 and CDR2: MGHRA, YSYEKL. The CDR3 has 15 amino acids. Trimming took off 0 bases at V and 1 base at J, with 7 bases between the two ends. DNA for the CDR3: TGCGCCAGCAGCCAAGACGGGGTCGCCAAAAACATTCAGTACTTC. Its protein product is CASSQDGVAKNIQYF.

This sequence joins TRBV10-3 and TRBJ1-6, with 7 bases fitting TRBD1. From germline, CDR1 is ENHRY and CDR2 SYGVKD. The CDR3 is made up of 16 amino acids. The V and J ends lost 2 bases and 5 bases, in that order; junction bases with no gene match: 6. DNA of the CDR3: TGTGCCATCAGTGAGCTGAGGGACAGCCATAATTCACCCCTCCACTTT. As protein: CAISELRDSHNSPLHF.

The chain recombines TRBV7-6 with TRBJ2-3; 15 bases are a match to TRBD2. V shed 5 bases and J 0 bases; nucleotides not matched to a gene: 6. The CDR3 is 18 amino acids. Germline lookup yields CDR1 SGHVS and CDR2 FNYEAQ. CDR3 bases: TGTGCCAGCAGCCGGACTAGCGGGGGGGTGGGTAGCACAGATACGCAGTATTTT. It encodes CASSRTSGGVGSTDTQYF. The complete variable domain, with remaining parts taken from reference TRBV7-6 and TRBJ2-3, reads GAGVSQSPRYKVTKRGQDVALRCDPISGHVSLYWYRQALGQGPEFLTYFNYEAQQDKSGLPNDRFSAERPEGSISTLTIQRTEQRDSAMYRCASSRTSGGVGSTDTQYFGPGTRLTVL.

The J gene is TRBJ2-1, the V gene TRBV12-3 or TRBV12-4; D is uncertain. The CDR3 runs 11 residues. V was pared by 3 bases and J by 11 bases, with 8 bases between. The CDR3 region is CASSLLYQQFF. In nucleotides, the CDR3 is TGTGCCAGCAGTTTGCTATATCAGCAGTTCTTC.

As to this clone: The same CDR3 arises from other DNA sequences in this sample as well. The chain employs TRBV12-3 or TRBV12-4 and TRBJ1-2; tentative D call: TRBD1 (5 bases). The CDR3 spans 13 residues. Between the trimmed V and J ends, which lost 3 bases and 4 bases, there was a span of 9 bases. CDR3 amino acids: CASSLGPGYGYTF. The CDR3 nucleotides read TGTGCCAGCAGTTTGGGGCCTGGCTATGGCTACACCTTC.

This clone was seen once. V gene TRBV2 combines with J gene TRBJ1-6; D gene unclear. The CDR3 is 12 residues long. Trimming stripped 5 bases from V and 11 bases from J, with 10 bases between. Germline CDR1 SNHLY, CDR2 FYNNEI. Here the CDR3 reads CASSREGAPLHF. The DNA for the CDR3 is TGTGCCAGCAGTCGGGAGGGAGCACCCCTCCACTTT.

The V call is TRBV13, the J call TRBJ2-5; TRBD1 aligns across 10 bases. Germline values: CDR1 PRHDT, CDR2 FYEKMQ (reference sequence). CDR3 length equals 16 residues. V shed 5 bases, J shed 4 bases, and the junction held 10 bases outside the gene matches. This CDR3 is CASSARQGALRETQYF. The CDR3 DNA reads TGTGCCAGCAGCGCCAGACAGGGGGCTTTGCGAGAGACCCAGTACTTC.

The J gene is TRBJ1-2, the V gene TRBV6-6, with D perhaps TRBD1 (6 bases). The germline CDR1 and CDR2 sequences are MNHNY and SVGAGI (reference sequence). The CDR3 runs 14 residues. V was shortened by 6 bases and J by 2 bases, with 13 bases between the two germline ends. The CDR3 spells CASRGAGVNYGYTF. CDR3 DNA sequence: TGTGCCAGCAGGGGGGCCGGAGTGAACTATGGCTACACCTTC.

V gene TRBV9 combines with J gene TRBJ2-5, with D perhaps matching TRBD2 (5 bases). CDR1 and CDR2 from the germline V gene are SGDLS and YYNGEE. V was pared by 0 bases and J by 7 bases, with 13 bases between. This CDR3 contains 14 residues. CDR3 region: CASSVVERDGTQYF. DNA for the CDR3: TGTGCCAGCAGCGTAGTTGAACGGGATGGGACCCAGTACTTC.

The chain carries TRBV15 and TRBJ1-2; D is undetermined. Trimming stripped 0 bases from V and 1 base from J, with 6 bases between. The CDR3 totals 14 residues. The germline V gene has CDR1 LNHNV and CDR2 YYDKDF (reference sequence). This CDR3 is CATSRDEGNYGYTF. DNA for the CDR3: TGTGCCACCAGCAGAGACGAGGGTAACTATGGCTACACCTTC. Filled out from reference TRBV15 and TRBJ1-2, the complete variable domain reads DAMVIQNPRYQVTQFGKPVTLSCSQTLNHNVMYWYQQKSSQAPKLLFHYYDKDFNNEADTPDNFQSRRPNTSFCFLDIRSPGLGDTAMYLCATSRDEGNYGYTFGSGTRLTVV.

The V call is TRBV5-1, the J call TRBJ1-1; D perhaps matches TRBD1 (6 bases). V was trimmed by 0 bases and J by 0 bases, leaving 15 bases between them. The CDR3 is 17 residues long. Germline values: CDR1 SGHRS, CDR2 YFSETQ. CDR3 nucleotides: TGCGCCAGCAGCTTGGGATCTGGAGGACAGTTGAACACTGAAGCTTTCTTT. Translated: CASSLGSGGQLNTEAFF.

V is TRBV18 and J is TRBJ2-7; 7 positions match TRBD1. Germline CDR1 and CDR2: KGHSH and LQKENI. After removal of 3 bases from V and 4 bases from J, the junction contained 3 bases not matched to a gene. The CDR3 contains 13 residues. CDR3 coding DNA: TGTGCCAGCTCACCGGGACAGCTTTACGAGCAGTACTTC. Amino acids: CASSPGQLYEQYF. Together with reference TRBV18 and TRBJ2-7, the CDR3 gives the full variable domain: NAGVMQNPRHLVRRRGQEARLRCSPMKGHSHVYWYRQLPEEGLKFMVYLQKENIIDESGMPKERFSAEFPKEGPSILRIQQVVRGDSAAYFCASSPGQLYEQYFGPGTRLTVT.

The rearrangement joins TRBV9 to TRBJ2-5; D might be TRBD1 (6 bases). Germline CDR1 and CDR2: SGDLS and YYNGEE. V was cut by 2 bases and J by 4 bases, with 15 bases left in between. CDR3 size: 15 residues. CDR3 amino acids: CASSVMTGARETQYF. The CDR3 bases are TGTGCCAGCAGCGTTATGACAGGCGCGAGAGAGACCCAGTACTTC.

The chain recombines TRBV9 with TRBJ1-6; 7 bases match TRBD1. Germline-derived CDR1 and CDR2 are SGDLS and YYNGEE. The CDR3 consists of 15 residues. After removal of 4 bases from V and 7 bases from J, the junction contained 8 bases not matched to a gene. CDR3 residues: CASSHLDRENSPLHF. CDR3 DNA: TGTGCCAGCAGCCACCTAGACAGGGAAAATTCACCCCTCCACTTT.

The genes are TRBV19 and TRBJ1-3; tentative D call: TRBD1 (5 bases). Germline assignment: CDR1 LNHDA and CDR2 SQIVND (reference sequence). The CDR3 extends over 15 amino acids. V was trimmed by 4 bases and J by 0 bases, leaving 10 bases between them. The CDR3 sequence: CASSKATVSGNTIYF. CDR3 nucleotides: TGTGCCAGTAGTAAAGCGACAGTCTCTGGAAACACCATATATTTT.

This clone has a handful of counts. The chain has TRBV7-9 and TRBJ1-1; no clear D. Trimming left V 1 base short and J 1 base short, with 7 bases between. CDR1 SEHNR and CDR2 FQNEAQ come from the germline V gene (reference sequence). The CDR3 is made up of 14 amino acids. CDR3: CASSLVIRNTEAFF. The CDR3 nucleotides are TGTGCCAGCAGCTTAGTTATCCGGAACACTGAAGCTTTCTTT.

The genes are TRBV3-1 (or the pseudogene TRBV3-2) and TRBJ2-1; maybe TRBD1 (5 bases). The CDR3 runs 17 residues. Trimming removed 0 bases from V and 8 bases from J, with 20 bases in between. In germline, CDR1 is LGHDT, CDR2 YNNKEL (reference sequence). CDR3 protein: CASSQDGGRDYLDEQFF. DNA of the CDR3: TGTGCCAGCAGCCAAGATGGTGGCAGGGATTATTTGGATGAGCAGTTCTTC.

This sequence joins TRBV25-1 and TRBJ1-4; 7 bases are a match to TRBD1. CDR3 length: 16 residues. The junction had 4 bases not matched to a gene; V was cut back by 1 base and J by 2 bases. Germline V lookup: CDR1 MGHDK, CDR2 SYGVNS. The CDR3 is CASSEWVGQTNEKLFF. The CDR3 region has the DNA TGTGCCAGCAGTGAATGGGTGGGACAGACTAATGAAAAACTGTTTTTT.

In its sample, this clone was seen once. The chain recombines TRBV27 with TRBJ2-2; TRBD2 might be the D (5 bases). Trimming took off 5 bases at V and 6 bases at J, with 16 bases between the two ends. The germline CDR1 and CDR2 sequences are MNHEY and SMNVEV (reference sequence). The CDR3 totals 15 residues. CDR3 residues: CASSPLAGGPGELFF. The CDR3 region has the DNA TGTGCCAGCAGTCCCCTCGCGGGCGGACCCGGGGAGCTGTTTTTT.

The chain employs TRBV2 and TRBJ2-7; TRBD1 matches at 9 bases. With V trimmed by 6 bases and J by 7 bases, 7 bases remained unmatched. CDR3 length: 13 amino acids. From germline, CDR1 is SNHLY and CDR2 FYNNEI. CDR3 DNA sequence: TGTGCCAGCAGCGGACAGGGGAATGATGAGCAGTACTTC. Its translation is CASSGQGNDEQYF.

The chain recombines TRBV5-1 with TRBJ2-1; 9 bases match TRBD1. The CDR3 runs 16 residues. The V and J ends lost 0 bases and 6 bases, in that order; junction bases with no gene match: 7. Germline CDR1 is SGHRS and CDR2 is YFSETQ. The CDR3 DNA sequence: TGCGCCAGCAGCTTGGGGTGGGACAGGGTCCGCAATGAGCAGTTCTTC. Translation gives CASSLGWDRVRNEQFF.

The gene calls are TRBV18 and TRBJ2-7, with 7 bases matching TRBD2. The CDR3 is made up of 15 amino acids. V shed 2 bases, J shed 0 bases, and the junction held 4 bases outside the gene matches. Per germline, CDR1 KGHSH and CDR2 LQKENI. The CDR3 loop is CASSPAGGSSYEQYF. In DNA, the CDR3 is TGTGCCAGCTCACCAGCTGGCGGGAGCTCCTACGAGCAGTACTTC.

The chain employs TRBV3-1 (or the pseudogene TRBV3-2) and TRBJ2-6; 7 nucleotides align to TRBD2. Per the germline V gene, CDR1 is LGHDT and CDR2 is YNNKEL (reference sequence). This CDR3 comprises 17 residues. Losses at the gene ends were 3 bases for V and 0 bases for J; bases not matched to a gene: 5. The CDR3 is CASSHLAGHSGANVLTF. In nucleotides, the CDR3 is TGTGCCAGCAGCCACTTAGCGGGCCACTCTGGGGCCAACGTCCTGACTTTC.

J is TRBJ1-1 and V is TRBV18; TRBD1 agrees at 7 bases. CDR3 length: 17 residues. With V trimmed by 6 bases and J by 3 bases, 16 bases remained unmatched. The germline CDR1 and CDR2 sequences are KGHSH and LQKENI. As DNA, the CDR3 is TGTGCCAGCTCCCCCCTACGGGGGGGACAGCGATACACTGAAGCTTTCTTT. This encodes CASSPLRGGQRYTEAFF.

The V and J genes are TRBV25-1 and TRBJ2-1, with 9 bases aligning to TRBD1. V was clipped by 6 bases and J by 4 bases; unmatched bases: 7. CDR3 length: 15 residues. Germline-derived CDR1 and CDR2 are MGHDK and SYGVNS. The CDR3 spells CASRFGTGNYNEQFF. CDR3 DNA: TGTGCCAGCAGATTCGGGACAGGGAATTACAATGAGCAGTTCTTC.

For the CDR3, the DNA is TGTGCCATCACCGAGGGACAGGGGATGTCTGAAGCTTTCTTT. It translates to CAITEGQGMSEAFF. The rearrangement links TRBV10-3 to TRBJ1-1; 10 positions match TRBD1. The V gene's germline CDR1 is ENHRY and CDR2 SYGVKD. J gave up 6 bases and V 7 bases, and 8 bases lay outside the gene matches. The length of the CDR3 is 14 residues.

This chain uses TRBV30 with TRBJ1-1; D remains ambiguous. Germline CDR1 reads GTSNPN; CDR2 reads SVGIG (reference sequence). V lost 8 bases to trimming and J lost 0 bases, with 16 bases between them. This CDR3 comprises 14 residues. CDR3 region: CAQDFGVMNTEAFF. In DNA form, the CDR3 reads TGTGCCCAAGACTTCGGGGTTATGAACACTGAAGCTTTCTTT.